Following are 20 T cell receptor beta chains from one sample sequenced in a study of blood T cell repertoires in COVID-19. Repertoires were generated with immunoSEQ multiplex PCR, while TCRdb's copy carries only in-frame clones and drops some. The sample has 90,000 to 120,000 clones, roughly 88% seen once; the top ten hold over 2%. The source material was peripheral blood. All receptors derive from a human donor in a cohort sampled during active COVID-19.

The rearrangement joins TRBV5-1 to TRBJ2-1, with a tentative D call TRBD1 (6 bases). The CDR3 has 13 residues. Trimming took 0 bases from V and 7 from J, leaving 8 bases between them. Germline assignment: CDR1 SGHRS and CDR2 YFSETQ. The CDR3 protein is CASSLGQVNEQFF. The DNA of the CDR3 is TGCGCCAGCAGCTTGGGACAGGTAAATGAGCAGTTCTTC.

V and J are TRBV20-1 and TRBJ1-1; unclear D gene. Germline-derived CDR1 and CDR2 are DFQATT and SNEGSKA (reference sequence). The length of the CDR3 is 11 residues. Here the CDR3 reads CRLRKETEAFF. CDR3 sequence (DNA): TGCAGACTAAGGAAGGAGACTGAAGCTTTCTTT.

The chain couples TRBV24-1 to TRBJ2-1; 11 nucleotides line up with TRBD2. Germline CDR1 reads KGHDR; CDR2 reads SFDVKD. The CDR3 is made up of 17 amino acids. V trimming: 5 bases; J trimming: 0 bases; junction bases outside the gene matches: 5. DNA for the CDR3: TGTGCCACCAGTGGAGGACTAGCGGGTCGCTCCTACAATGAGCAGTTCTTC. It encodes CATSGGLAGRSYNEQFF.

V gene TRBV7-9 combines with J gene TRBJ1-1, with 8 bases aligning to TRBD1. The V gene end was trimmed by 4 bases and the J gene end by 2 bases; junction bases not matched to a gene: 3. The CDR3 spans 14 residues. Germline V lookup: CDR1 SEHNR, CDR2 FQNEAQ (reference sequence). The CDR3 is CASSSTGANTEAFF. The CDR3 coding sequence is TGTGCCAGCAGCTCGACAGGGGCTAACACTGAAGCTTTCTTT.

V and J are TRBV19 and TRBJ1-3, with D tentatively TRBD1 (5 bases). V was pared by 4 bases and J by 2 bases, with 12 bases between. This CDR3 spans 15 amino acids. Germline CDR1 LNHDA, CDR2 SQIVND (reference sequence). The CDR3 is CASSTSGGTGNTIYF. The CDR3 bases are TGTGCCAGTAGTACCTCGGGGGGGACTGGAAACACCATATATTTT.

The gene calls are TRBV30 and TRBJ1-2; a possible D gene is TRBD1 (6 bases). Germline lookup yields CDR1 GTSNPN and CDR2 SVGIG (reference sequence). The CDR3 has 11 amino acids. Trimming cost V 2 bases and J 8 bases, with 9 bases left between them. CDR3 sequence (DNA): TGTGCCTGGAGTCGGGGGGCGGGCTACACCTTC. Translation gives CAWSRGAGYTF.

The chain carries TRBV5-5 and TRBJ1-2, with 7 bases lining up with TRBD1. J was trimmed by 4 bases and V by 4 bases; bases with no gene match: 4. Germline CDR1 SGHKS, CDR2 YYEKEE (reference sequence). The CDR3 contains 13 residues. DNA for the CDR3: TGTGCCAGCAGCCCGGGACAGATCTATGGCTACACCTTC. Its protein product is CASSPGQIYGYTF. The full variable domain, in which reference TRBV5-5 and TRBJ1-2 provide the parts outside the CDR3, is DAGVTQSPTHLIKTRGQQVTLRCSPISGHKSVSWYQQVLGQGPQFIFQYYEKEERGRGNFPDRFSARQFPNYSSELNVNALLLGDSALYLCASSPGQIYGYTFGSGTRLTVV.

The V call is TRBV7-6, the J call TRBJ2-7; 12 bases align to TRBD2. Per the germline V gene, CDR1 is SGHVS and CDR2 is FNYEAQ. The trim removed 5 bases at V and 2 bases at J, leaving 10 bases unmatched. The CDR3 is made up of 17 amino acids. The CDR3 DNA reads as TGTGCCAGCAGCGACCCTCTAGCGGGAGGGGACCCCTACGAGCAGTACTTC. The encoded protein is CASSDPLAGGDPYEQYF.

CDR3 sequence: CASSQGAVYEQYF. The CDR3 DNA reads as TGTGCCAGCAGCCAAGGGGCCGTGTACGAGCAGTACTTC. The chain uses TRBV14 and TRBJ2-7, with no clear D. The length of the CDR3 is 13 residues. With 1 base removed from V and 4 bases from J, the gap between germline ends came to 8 bases. Germline-derived CDR1 and CDR2 are SGHDN and FVKESK.

In its sample, this clone was seen a few times. The gene calls are TRBV28 and TRBJ1-5, with a tentative D call TRBD1 (5 bases). From germline, CDR1 is MDHEN and CDR2 SYDVKM. This CDR3 has 14 residues. The germline V and J ends were trimmed by 8 bases and 6 bases, with 17 bases remaining between them. CDR3 region: CASWEAGKPQPQHF. The CDR3 DNA sequence: TGTGCCAGCTGGGAGGCAGGGAAGCCTCAGCCCCAGCATTTT.

The chain joins TRBV4-1 to TRBJ2-5; 7 bases map to TRBD2. CDR3 length equals 21 residues. Germline CDR1 is MGHRA and CDR2 is YSYEKL. J lost 2 bases, V lost 2 bases, and 23 bases had no gene match. The CDR3 DNA reads as TGCGCCAGCAGCCAATTGGTGGGGGGGGTTGGCGGGAGAATGGGTCAAGAGACCCAGTACTTC. Encoded protein: CASSQLVGGVGGRMGQETQYF.

The chain recombines TRBV7-9 with TRBJ2-5; maybe TRBD2 (5 bases). Trimming removed 4 bases at V and 4 bases at J, with 16 bases between. Germline-derived CDR1 and CDR2 are SEHNR and FQNEAQ (reference sequence). This CDR3 region has 15 residues. For the CDR3, the DNA is TGTGCCAGCAGCTGGATGGAGACTGCGGGAGAGACCCAGTACTTC. It is translated as CASSWMETAGETQYF.

Here the CDR3 DNA reads TGTGCCAGCAGCCATCTAGCGGGAGAGGCCTACGAGCAGTACTTC. Translation: CASSHLAGEAYEQYF. The chain couples TRBV5-6 to TRBJ2-7; 10 bases line up with TRBD2. Trimming cost V 4 bases and J 2 bases; bases outside gene matches: 6. This CDR3 has 15 amino acids. Per germline, CDR1 SGHDT and CDR2 YYEEEE.

Worth noting for this clone: Distinct nucleotide sequences in the sample also encode this CDR3. J is TRBJ2-5 and V is TRBV11-2, with D possibly being TRBD1 (6 bases). Germline V gene sequence: CDR1 SGHAT, CDR2 FQNNGV. There are 14 residues in the CDR3. With 1 base removed from V and 1 base from J, the gap between germline ends came to 7 bases. In nucleotides, the CDR3 is TGTGCCAGCAGCTTAGGGACAGCCCAAGAGACCCAGTACTTC. Protein product: CASSLGTAQETQYF.

J is TRBJ2-3 and V is TRBV5-1, with 13 bases fitting TRBD2. The CDR3 has 15 amino acids. Germline loops: CDR1 SGHRS, CDR2 YFSETQ. Losses at the gene ends were 4 bases for V and 9 bases for J; bases not matched to a gene: 8. CDR3 in amino acids: CASSVGLAGEGTQYF. The CDR3 nucleotides read TGCGCCAGCAGCGTAGGACTAGCGGGAGAGGGCACGCAGTATTTT. Complete variable domain (other parts from reference TRBV5-1 and TRBJ2-3): KAGVTQTPRYLIKTRGQQVTLSCSPISGHRSVSWYQQTPGQGLQFLFEYFSETQRNKGNFPGRFSGRQFSNSRSEMNVSTLELGDSALYLCASSVGLAGEGTQYFGPGTRLTVL.

This clone was seen only once. The V gene is TRBV29-1, the J gene TRBJ2-3; 8 bases align to TRBD1. The CDR3 totals 14 residues. Looked up from germline, CDR1 is SQVTM and CDR2 is ANQGSEA. After removal of 7 bases from V and 5 bases from J, the junction contained 11 bases not matched to a gene. This CDR3 is CSAGPQGVVDTQYF. The CDR3 nucleotides read TGCAGCGCTGGGCCACAGGGGGTAGTAGATACGCAGTATTTT.

V and J are TRBV5-6 and TRBJ2-5; the match to TRBD1 covers 7 bases. This CDR3 has 15 amino acids. Trimming removed 1 base from V and 5 bases from J; junction bases left unmatched: 8. Looked up from germline, CDR1 is SGHDT and CDR2 is YYEEEE. The CDR3 DNA follows: TGTGCCAGCAGCTTGCGGGACAGTATTCTGGAGACCCAGTACTTC. Translated, it gives CASSLRDSILETQYF.

The rearrangement uses TRBV6-5 and TRBJ2-2, with 8 nucleotides matching TRBD1. Germline trimming cut 8 bases from V and 4 bases from J; bases unmatched to any gene: 6. The CDR3 is 14 amino acids. From germline, CDR1 is MNHEY and CDR2 SVGAGI. The CDR3 region has the DNA TGTGCCAGCCGGGCAGGGGGCGGCACCGGGGAGCTGTTTTTT. Amino acid sequence: CASRAGGGTGELFF.

The chain joins TRBV20-1 to TRBJ2-1, with D uncertain. This CDR3 has 11 amino acids. Germline values: CDR1 DFQATT, CDR2 SNEGSKA (reference sequence). With 6 bases removed from V and 4 bases from J, the gap between germline ends came to 7 bases. The CDR3 coding sequence is TGCAGTGCAGCAAATTACAATGAGCAGTTCTTC. Residues: CSAANYNEQFF.

The J gene is TRBJ1-6, the V gene TRBV6-5, with 7 nucleotides matching TRBD1. This CDR3 has 14 amino acids. V was clipped by 6 bases and J by 6 bases; unmatched bases: 5. Germline assignment: CDR1 MNHEY and CDR2 SVGAGI. In nucleotides, the CDR3 is TGTGCCAGCAGCCGGGACAGATTTAATTCACCCCTCCACTTT. Its protein is CASSRDRFNSPLHF.